The sample holds one count of the clone carrying this T cell receptor (beta chain). Its antigen is not known. In the naive CD8 group, cells lacked CD45RO and were positively selected for CCR7, so terminally differentiated effector memory CD45RA+ cells were left out. The source of the sample is a study of shared clonotypes between healthy human individuals. Across the whole study: Donors consisted of two women and three men between 18 and 49. The study, taken as a whole, reports: The authors expected sequencing depth to affect clonotype sharing among donors.

Germline loops: CDR1 LNHDA, CDR2 SQIVND (reference sequence). The CDR3 totals 15 residues. The J segment lost 7 bases and the V segment lost 6 bases, leaving 11 bases of the junction unmatched. The study ran the assay at deep level. Libraries were prepared by immunoSEQ multiplex PCR; TCRdb keeps only in-frame clonotypes and omits some of them. The repertoire holds around 1,900,000 clones, with 93% as singletons. The chain employs TRBV19 and TRBJ1-4; 7 bases agree with TRBD1. The receptor was derived from a young man in good health. Some clones in this sample may be carry-over from other donors' samples. Sequences were obtained from naive CD8+ T cells from PBMCs. CDR3 sequence: CASRHSGGRGEKLFF. The CDR3 DNA reads TGTGCCAGTAGACATTCAGGGGGAAGGGGTGAAAAACTGTTTTTT.